This paragraph covers one T cell receptor (beta chain) sequence. One junction end does not reproduce the germline sequence, and a read error may be involved. The CDR3 spans 15 residues. The germline V gene has CDR1 SGHRS and CDR2 YFSETQ. The data were taken from a study of T cells after yellow fever vaccination. Study in general: Low-cell-number fractions underwent preparation using SMART-Seq v4 Ultra Low Input.

TCRdb redid the calling of the 5' RACE reads with MiXCR, one entry per CDR3 protein. The sample shows about 170,000 distinct CDR3 sequences, approximately 6% of them seen only once. This clonotype was sampled from a man aged 18 to 29 who received the YFV17D yellow fever vaccine. The sequencing here drew on CD4+ T cells sorted from PBMCs, taken on the day of the first yellow fever vaccination. This chain uses TRBV5-1 with TRBJ1-3; 7 nucleotides line up with TRBD1. DNA of the CDR3: TGCGCCAGCAGCCAGACAGGGACAACTGGAAACACCATATGTTTT. Its protein is CASSQTGTTGNTICF.